Included here is one T cell receptor beta chain sequence, with context. It has no known antigen specificity. Base qualities are missing; no much larger clone stands one base away. The CDR3 numbers 16 residues from cysteine through phenylalanine. Only the CDR3 DNA is retained, 48 bases long and in frame from the first base. Relative to germline, V is 1 base shorter and J is 4 bases shorter, with 12 bases between their ends. The germline V gene supplies CDR1 SGHRS and CDR2 YFSETQ. Using the deep immunoSEQ assay, TCR CDR3 regions were amplified from genomic DNA by multiplex PCR. For each cell subset, the extracted genomic DNA was distributed evenly across all wells of several immunoSEQ 96-well plates, and each plate served as one replicate. For unsorted PBMC, 300 to 350 ng genomic DNA, equal to roughly 32,000 T cell genomes, was loaded into each replicate PCR. Genomic DNA from unsorted PBMC was sequenced over ten immunoSEQ deep assay plates. Purified libraries were measured with a Qubit 3.0 fluorometer, size-checked on a Bioanalyzer 2100, and measured again with the KAPA Library Quantification kit. Every immunoSEQ 96-well plate was sequenced on a separate single-read 150-cycle Illumina NextSeq 550 flow cell. The study's own analysis went as follows. Because the immunoSEQ output included only junctional sequences and no quality scores, the filtering could not be the same as the filtering used for full-length reads. Sequences were annotated with PyIR, a Python wrapper for IgBLAST v1.9, and V/J genes and CDR3 were assigned using IMGT germline references. Reads with weak V/J assignments (E-value above 1e-6), missing CDR3, stop codons, out-of-frame junctions, or ambiguous translated residues were removed. A V3J clonotype was defined by an identical inferred V gene, J gene, and CDR3 amino acid sequence. To compute the percentage overlap between repertoires, the number of shared unique clonotypes was divided by the size of the smaller repertoire. Repertoire richness was assessed with RTK rarefaction, the Chao1 estimator, and Recon v2.1 estimates of unobserved clonotypes. TCRdb retrieved this table from immuneACCESS and kept in-frame rearrangements only. Not all clones are present; in checked studies, unresolved V genes account for under half, and no reason is known for the remainder. That table supplies the V and J calls and clone size; D and trimming were determined from the DNA. Across this sample there are about 490,000 clones, with less than 80% seen only once. The ten largest make up approximately 12% of the sample.

This specimen belongs to a study of shared clonotypes between healthy human individuals (dated by TCRdb to about 2020). Study-level background: The cohort included three men and a couple of women between 18 and 49 years of age. Different laboratories and diverse techniques were used to prepare libraries and sequence TCR repertoires, to increase sequencing depth and limit assay-specific biases. To estimate repertoire size and how much clonotypes are shared between individuals, the study performed deep sequencing of blood TCR repertoires from five healthy adults. Leukapheresis yielded between about 0.8 and 8.9 billion PBMCs per donor. What the study reported, not specific to this receptor: The small number of donors limited the genetic and exposure-history diversity represented. Based on pairwise subsampling, the degree of clonotype sharing among donors was expected to be affected by sequencing depth. Only blood was sampled, and tissue TCR repertoires likely differ from those in blood.

The donors were healthy, HIV-negative adults with no recently reported acute infections or vaccinations. Every donor was a Caucasian adult residing in Nashville, Tennessee, USA. For unsorted samples, tens of millions of PBMCs were counted, and genomic DNA was extracted using the QIAamp DNA Blood Mini kit. Blood was collected by leukapheresis, and PBMCs were isolated by Ficoll-Histopaque density gradient centrifugation and then cryopreserved in liquid nitrogen vapor phase. The sequence joins TRBV5-1 to TRBJ2-6; the D gene is possibly TRBD1 or TRBD2, each agreeing over 5 bases. Sequenced sample: PBMCs. The TCR sequence derives from a woman in her 40s in good health. Some clones in this sample may be carry-over from other donors' samples. The nucleotide sequence reads as follows: TGCGCCAGCAGCTTGCTCCCGGGGCGCGGGGCCAACGTCCTGACTTTC. Its translation is CASSLLPGRGANVLTF.